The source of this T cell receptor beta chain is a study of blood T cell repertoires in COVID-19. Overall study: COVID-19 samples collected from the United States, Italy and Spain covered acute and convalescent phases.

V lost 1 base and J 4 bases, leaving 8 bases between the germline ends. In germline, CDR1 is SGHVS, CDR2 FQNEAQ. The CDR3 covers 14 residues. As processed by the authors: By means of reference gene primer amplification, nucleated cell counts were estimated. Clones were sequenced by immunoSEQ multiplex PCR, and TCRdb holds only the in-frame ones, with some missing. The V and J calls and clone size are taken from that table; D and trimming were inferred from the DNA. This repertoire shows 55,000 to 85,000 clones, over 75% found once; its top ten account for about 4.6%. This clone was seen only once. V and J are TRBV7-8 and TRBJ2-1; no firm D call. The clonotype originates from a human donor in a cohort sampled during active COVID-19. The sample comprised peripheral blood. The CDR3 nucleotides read TGTGCCAGCAGCTTAGGTCCGAGGTACAATGAGCAGTTCTTC. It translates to CASSLGPRYNEQFF.